This TCR beta chain was recovered during a study of cytomegalovirus exposure and HLA in healthy donors. This clone was seen just once. Antigen specificity is unknown. One end of the junction does not line up with germline, which may come from a read error. CDR3 length equals 14 residues. Germline loops: CDR1 SSHAT, CDR2 FNYEAQ (reference sequence). In the PCR, 60 Vbeta and 13 Jbeta primers were used. TCRdb's table, derived via immunoSEQ multiplex PCR, lists solely in-frame clones and lacks some. This sample has approximately 100,000 clones, with 74% found just once. Study-wide findings and caveats: The authors enumerated over 150 TCR beta chains as linked to cytomegalovirus. In a later analysis, an Asian-associated ancestry cluster reportedly showed fewer N-insertions than the roughly 650-donor mean. Accurate prediction of most subjects' HLA-A and HLA-B alleles from TCR beta sequences was reported.

The specimen was PBMCs. The rearrangement joins TRBV7-7 to TRBJ2-7; D is undetermined. The clonotype comes from a male donor in good health and CMV-seronegative. CDR3 DNA sequence: TGTGCTAGCAGCCCCCACGGTCAGACTTACGAGCAGTACTTC. Encoded protein: CASSPHGQTYEQYF. Drawing the rest from reference TRBV7-7 and TRBJ2-7, the complete variable domain is GAGVSQSPRYKVTKRGQDVTLRCDPISSHATLYWYQQALGQGPEFLTYFNYEAQPDKSGLPSDRFSAERPEGSISTLTIQRTEQRDSAMYRCASSPHGQTYEQYFGPGTRLTVT.